This passage covers 17 T cell receptor beta chains from one sample sequenced in a study of T-cell reconstitution after alpha-beta-depleted transplantation in children. Unique molecular identifiers were incorporated into the prepared TCRbeta library. TCRdb reprocessed the PCR reads with MiXCR, giving one entry per CDR3 protein. The table records a few thousand distinct CDR3 sequences, about 10% of them present only once. This sample comprised PBMCs, mostly from graft donor cells, obtained 360 days after TCRalphabeta/CD19-depleted stem cell transplant. Every receptor here comes from a patient under 10 years old who had a stem cell transplant for inherited bone marrow failure, so the T cells may come from the graft donor.

There are many counts of this clonotype. The chain uses TRBV7-2 and TRBJ2-1; D gene uncertain. The CDR3 sequence is 16 residues long. CDR1 is SGHTA and CDR2 is FQGNSA in the germline V gene. The V and J ends lost 1 base and 0 bases respectively, with 10 bases between them. As DNA, the CDR3 is TGTGCCAGCAGCTTAGGGTGGGCGAGCTCCTACAATGAGCAGTTCTTC. Amino acid sequence: CASSLGWASSYNEQFF.

The V call is TRBV6-2 or TRBV6-3, the J call TRBJ2-7, with 12 nucleotides matching TRBD1. There are 13 residues in the CDR3. CDR1 and CDR2 from the germline V gene are MNHEY and SVGEGT. After removal of 10 bases from V and 7 bases from J, the junction contained 8 bases not matched to a gene. CDR3 in DNA: TGTGCCACCAGGGACAGGGGGCGCCGTGAGCAGTACTTC. It specifies CATRDRGRREQYF.

This clonotype was picked up many times. V usage is TRBV18 and J usage is TRBJ2-3; 15 bases fit TRBD2. This CDR3 is built from 15 residues. V dropped 5 bases and J dropped 3; count of bases not matched to a gene: 0. CDR1 and CDR2 from the germline V gene are KGHSH and LQKENI. The CDR3 here is CASSGTSGGTDTQYF. The CDR3 region has the DNA TGTGCCAGCTCAGGGACTAGCGGGGGGACAGATACGCAGTATTTT. The entire variable domain, with the rest obtained from reference TRBV18 and TRBJ2-3, is as follows: NAGVMQNPRHLVRRRGQEARLRCSPMKGHSHVYWYRQLPEEGLKFMVYLQKENIIDESGMPKERFSAEFPKEGPSILRIQQVVRGDSAAYFCASSGTSGGTDTQYFGPGTRLTVL.

This chain connects TRBV13 to TRBJ2-1, with TRBD2 identical over 11 bases. Germline V lookup: CDR1 PRHDT, CDR2 FYEKMQ (reference sequence). The length of the CDR3 is 18 residues. V shed 5 bases and J 9 bases; nucleotides not matched to a gene: 18. Written as DNA, the CDR3 is TGTGCCAGCAGCCCTACCAGGCCTCTAGCGGGGGGCCGACTTGAGCAGTTCTTC. Its translation: CASSPTRPLAGGRLEQFF.

This clonotype was seen repeatedly, ten times or more. The gene calls are TRBV29-1 and TRBJ2-1; D unclear. CDR1 is SQVTM, CDR2 ANQGSEA, per germline. This CDR3 comprises 8 residues. The V gene lost 4 bases and the J gene lost 12 bases, with 4 bases spanning the gap. The CDR3 is CSVAGQFF. The DNA for the CDR3 is TGCAGCGTTGCAGGGCAGTTCTTC.

At least ten counts were recorded for this clonotype. The V call is TRBV7-9, the J call TRBJ2-2; TRBD1 might be the D (5 bases). Germline CDR1 SEHNR, CDR2 FQNEAQ (reference sequence). The V and J ends lost 4 bases and 7 bases respectively, with 16 bases between them. There are 15 residues in the CDR3. This CDR3 reads CASSSDTTSLGELFF. CDR3 in DNA: TGTGCCAGCAGCTCGGACACCACAAGCCTCGGGGAGCTGTTTTTT.

This clonotype was seen many times. This chain links TRBV4-3 with TRBJ2-1; D could derive from TRBD1 or TRBD2 (5 bases each). CDR1 LGHNA and CDR2 YSLEER come from the germline V gene. CDR3 length: 18 amino acids. V dropped 0 bases and J dropped 1 base, with 16 bases sitting between them. Written as DNA, the CDR3 is TGCGCCAGCAGCCAAGAAATGGATCGGGGCCTTTCCTACAATGAGCAGTTCTTC. Translation: CASSQEMDRGLSYNEQFF.

This clonotype appeared many times. This rearrangement joins TRBV2 to TRBJ2-7; no clear D gene. The V gene's germline CDR1 is SNHLY and CDR2 FYNNEI. The CDR3 length is 10 residues. V was cut by 6 bases and J by 6 bases, with 6 bases left in between. The CDR3 loop reads CASSAGEQYF. The DNA for the CDR3 is TGTGCCAGCAGCGCTGGCGAGCAGTACTTC. Together with reference TRBV2 and TRBJ2-7, the CDR3 gives the full variable domain: EPEVTQTPSHQVTQMGQEVILRCVPISNHLYFYWYRQILGQKVEFLVSFYNNEISEKSEIFDDQFSVERPDGSNFTLKIRSTKLEDSAMYFCASSAGEQYFGPGTRLTVT.

J is TRBJ2-2 and V is TRBV25-1; D not certain. Germline-derived CDR1 and CDR2 are MGHDK and SYGVNS. Trimming left V 8 bases short and J 2 bases short, with 6 bases between. The CDR3 covers 12 residues. The CDR3 region has the DNA TGTGCCAGCGGACGAAACACCGGGGAGCTGTTTTTT. Protein product: CASGRNTGELFF. The whole variable domain, remainder taken from reference TRBV25-1 and TRBJ2-2, is EADIYQTPRYLVIGTGKKITLECSQTMGHDKMYWYQQDPGMELHLIHYSYGVNSTEKGDLSSESTVSRIRTEHFPLTLESARPSHTSQYLCASGRNTGELFFGEGSRLTVL.

The table lists this clonotype with many counts. This chain uses TRBV7-9 with TRBJ2-2, with TRBD1 matching 7 bases. The CDR3 is made up of 14 amino acids. V lost 1 base, J lost 6 bases, and 2 bases stayed unmatched. Germline values: CDR1 SEHNR, CDR2 FQNEAQ (reference sequence). The CDR3 coding sequence is TGTGCCAGCAGCTTAGGACAGGGTGCCGGGGAGCTGTTTTTT. This encodes CASSLGQGAGELFF.

This clonotype was observed many times. V usage is TRBV18 and J usage is TRBJ1-2, with 7 bases lining up with TRBD1. CDR3 size: 13 residues. Germline V lookup: CDR1 KGHSH, CDR2 LQKENI. With 3 bases clipped from V and 5 bases from J, the junction kept 3 bases outside the gene matches. DNA of the CDR3: TGTGCCAGCTCACCGGACAGGTCTTATGGCTACACCTTC. It codes for CASSPDRSYGYTF.

This clonotype has a count of ten or more. The genes are TRBV5-1 and TRBJ2-2, with 12 bases aligning to TRBD2. Per the germline V gene, CDR1 is SGHRS and CDR2 is YFSETQ. The CDR3 runs 17 residues. V dropped 7 bases and J dropped 1; count of bases not matched to a gene: 8. The CDR3 spells CASARLAGVGNTGELFF. DNA of the CDR3: TGCGCCAGCGCTCGACTAGCGGGAGTGGGGAACACCGGGGAGCTGTTTTTT. The variable domain in full, with the rest retrieved from reference TRBV5-1 and TRBJ2-2, is KAGVTQTPRYLIKTRGQQVTLSCSPISGHRSVSWYQQTPGQGLQFLFEYFSETQRNKGNFPGRFSGRQFSNSRSEMNVSTLELGDSALYLCASARLAGVGNTGELFFGEGSRLTVL.

This clonotype appeared many times. This chain connects TRBV20-1 to TRBJ1-1; weak D call: TRBD1 (5 bases). This CDR3 comprises 13 residues. Trimming pared 3 bases from V and 0 bases from J, leaving 8 bases between. Germline V gene lookup returns CDR1 DFQATT and CDR2 SNEGSKA (reference sequence). CDR3 residues: CSASQGLNTEAFF. Written as DNA, the CDR3 is TGCAGTGCTAGCCAGGGACTGAACACTGAAGCTTTCTTT.

This clonotype was picked up many times. V usage is TRBV10-1 and J usage is TRBJ2-3; TRBD2 is a possible D gene (6 bases). CDR1 WNHNN and CDR2 SYGVQD come from the germline V gene (reference sequence). V gave up 4 bases and J gave up 1 base, with 15 bases separating them. CDR3 size: 16 residues. CDR3 nucleotide sequence: TGCGCCAGCAGTGGGGGGGTCAGCGCTCGCACAGATACGCAGTATTTT. This encodes CASSGGVSARTDTQYF.

The chain links TRBV4-1 to TRBJ2-1; TRBD1 matches at 7 bases. J was trimmed by 2 bases and V by 5 bases; bases with no gene match: 3. This CDR3 is built from 14 residues. Looked up from germline, CDR1 is MGHRA and CDR2 is YSYEKL. The CDR3 nucleotides are TGCGCCAGCAGCTCAGGGGGACCCTACAATGAGCAGTTCTTC. As protein: CASSSGGPYNEQFF.

The table lists this clonotype with many counts. The chain is built from TRBV6-5 and TRBJ1-4; a weak D match, TRBD1 (5 bases). Germline-derived CDR1 and CDR2 are MNHEY and SVGAGI. The CDR3 is 14 amino acids. The ends were cut back, 2 bases at V and 6 bases at J, with 10 bases in the middle. CDR3 residues: CASSYGQGYEKLFF. Written as DNA, the CDR3 is TGTGCCAGCAGTTACGGTCAGGGTTATGAAAAACTGTTTTTT.

This clonotype was seen repeatedly, ten times or more. V is TRBV20-1 and J is TRBJ1-1; no clear D. CDR3 size: 14 residues. Germline V gene lookup returns CDR1 DFQATT and CDR2 SNEGSKA (reference sequence). The V end lost 6 bases, the J end lost 2 bases, and 16 bases lay between the germline ends. The CDR3 DNA follows: TGCAGTGCCGAGGACCAGACGGCTAACACTGAAGCTTTCTTT. This translates into CSAEDQTANTEAFF.